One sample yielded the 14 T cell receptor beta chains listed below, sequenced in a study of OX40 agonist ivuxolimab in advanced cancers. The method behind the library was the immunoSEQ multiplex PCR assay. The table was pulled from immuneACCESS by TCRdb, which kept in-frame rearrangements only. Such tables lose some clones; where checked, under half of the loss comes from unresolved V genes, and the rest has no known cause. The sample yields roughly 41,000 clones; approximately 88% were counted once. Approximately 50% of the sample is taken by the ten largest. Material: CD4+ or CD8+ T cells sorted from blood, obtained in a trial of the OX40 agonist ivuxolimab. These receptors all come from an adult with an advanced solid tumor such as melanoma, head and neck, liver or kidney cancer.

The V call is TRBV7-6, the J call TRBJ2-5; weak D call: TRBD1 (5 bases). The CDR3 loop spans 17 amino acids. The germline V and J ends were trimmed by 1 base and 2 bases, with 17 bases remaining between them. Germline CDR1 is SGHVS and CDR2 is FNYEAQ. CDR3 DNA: TGTGCCAGCAGCTTAGAGGTGGGGTCAGGGAATCAAGAGACCCAGTACTTC. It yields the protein CASSLEVGSGNQETQYF.

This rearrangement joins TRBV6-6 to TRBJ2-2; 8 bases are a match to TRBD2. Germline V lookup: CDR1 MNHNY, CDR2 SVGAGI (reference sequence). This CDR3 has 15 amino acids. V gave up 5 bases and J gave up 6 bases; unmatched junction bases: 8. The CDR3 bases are TGTGCCAGCAGTGCTATAGCGGGAAGTCCCGGGGAGCTGTTTTTT. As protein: CASSAIAGSPGELFF.

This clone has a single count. The CDR3 is CANRQPGTEYNEQFF. CDR3 nucleotide sequence: TGTGCCAACAGGCAGCCCGGGACGGAGTACAATGAGCAGTTCTTC. The rearrangement links TRBV2 to TRBJ2-1; D may be TRBD1 or TRBD2 (5 bases each). The CDR3 sequence is 15 residues long. From germline, CDR1 is SNHLY and CDR2 FYNNEI. V lost 10 bases and J lost 4, with 20 bases in between. Variable domain in full (rest from reference TRBV2 and TRBJ2-1): EPEVTQTPSHQVTQMGQEVILRCVPISNHLYFYWYRQILGQKVEFLVSFYNNEISEKSEIFDDQFSVERPDGSNFTLKIRSTKLEDSAMYFCANRQPGTEYNEQFFGPGTRLTVL.

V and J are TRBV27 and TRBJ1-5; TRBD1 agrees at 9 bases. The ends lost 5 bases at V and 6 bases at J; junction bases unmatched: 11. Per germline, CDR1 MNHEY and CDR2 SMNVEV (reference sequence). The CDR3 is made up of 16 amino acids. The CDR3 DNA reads TGTGCCAGCAGTCCCCTCCCGGACAGGGGAGGTCAGCCCCAGCATTTT. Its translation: CASSPLPDRGGQPQHF.

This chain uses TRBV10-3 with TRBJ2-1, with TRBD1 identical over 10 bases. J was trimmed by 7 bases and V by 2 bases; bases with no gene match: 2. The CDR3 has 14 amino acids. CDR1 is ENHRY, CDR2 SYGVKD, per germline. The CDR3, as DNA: TGTGCCATCAGTGAGCCGGGACAGGGGAATGAGCAGTTCTTC. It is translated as CAISEPGQGNEQFF.

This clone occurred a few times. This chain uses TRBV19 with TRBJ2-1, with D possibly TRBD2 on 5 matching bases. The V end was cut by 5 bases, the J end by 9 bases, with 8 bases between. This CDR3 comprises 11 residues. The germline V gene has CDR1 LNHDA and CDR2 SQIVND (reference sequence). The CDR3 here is CASSPGLEQFF. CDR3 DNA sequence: TGTGCCAGTAGTCCCGGACTTGAGCAGTTCTTC.

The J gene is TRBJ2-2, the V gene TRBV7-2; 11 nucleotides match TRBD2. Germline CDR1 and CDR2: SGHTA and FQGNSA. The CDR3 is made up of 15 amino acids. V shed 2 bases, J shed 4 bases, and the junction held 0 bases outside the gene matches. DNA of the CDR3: TGTGCCAGCAGCTTACTAGCGGGGGGCACCGGGGAGCTGTTTTTT. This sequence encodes CASSLLAGGTGELFF.

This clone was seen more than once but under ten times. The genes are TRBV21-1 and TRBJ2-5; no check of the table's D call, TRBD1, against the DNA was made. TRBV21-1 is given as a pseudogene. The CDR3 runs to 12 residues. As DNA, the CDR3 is TGTGCCAGCAGCAAACAGAAAGAGACCCAGTACTTC. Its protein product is CASSKQKETQYF.

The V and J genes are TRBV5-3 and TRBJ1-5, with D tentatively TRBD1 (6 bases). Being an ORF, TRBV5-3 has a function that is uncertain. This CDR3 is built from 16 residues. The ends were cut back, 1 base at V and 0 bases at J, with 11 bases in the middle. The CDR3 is CARSLTGTISNQPQHF. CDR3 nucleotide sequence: TGTGCCAGAAGCTTGACCGGGACAATTAGCAATCAGCCCCAGCATTTT.

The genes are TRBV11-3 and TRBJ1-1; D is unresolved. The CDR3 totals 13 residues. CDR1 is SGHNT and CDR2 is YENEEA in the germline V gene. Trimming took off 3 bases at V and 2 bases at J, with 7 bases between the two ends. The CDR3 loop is CASSFMDNTEAFF. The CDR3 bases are TGTGCCAGCAGCTTCATGGATAACACTGAAGCTTTCTTT. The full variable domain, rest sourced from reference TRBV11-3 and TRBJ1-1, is EAGVVQSPRYKIIEKKQPVAFWCNPISGHNTLYWYLQNLGQGPELLIRYENEEAVDDSQLPKDRFSAERLKGVDSTLKIQPAELGDSAVYLCASSFMDNTEAFFGQGTRLTVV.

The CDR3 loop is CASSSTGVNEQYF. The CDR3 DNA is TGTGCCAGCAGCTCGACAGGGGTAAACGAGCAGTACTTC. This sequence joins TRBV5-8 and TRBJ2-7, with TRBD1 matching over 8 bases. V lost 3 bases, J lost 5 bases, and 4 bases stayed unmatched. Germline V gives CDR1 SGHTS, CDR2 YDEGEE. This CDR3 is built from 13 residues.

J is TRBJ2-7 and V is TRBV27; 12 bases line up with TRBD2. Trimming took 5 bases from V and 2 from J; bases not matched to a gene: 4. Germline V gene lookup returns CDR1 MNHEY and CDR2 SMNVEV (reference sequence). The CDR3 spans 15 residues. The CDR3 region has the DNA TGTGCCAGCAGTGCACTAGCGGGAGGTCCCTACGAGCAGTACTTC. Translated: CASSALAGGPYEQYF.

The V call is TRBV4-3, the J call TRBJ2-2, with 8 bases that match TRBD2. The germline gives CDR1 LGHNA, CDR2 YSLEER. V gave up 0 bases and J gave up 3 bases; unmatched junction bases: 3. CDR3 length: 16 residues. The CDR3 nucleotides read TGCGCCAGCAGCCAAGATAGCGGGGCACACACCGGGGAGCTGTTTTTT. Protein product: CASSQDSGAHTGELFF.

The CDR3 protein is CASSRLAGKTDTQYF. CDR3 DNA sequence: TGTGCCAGCAGCCGTCTAGCGGGAAAGACAGATACGCAGTATTTT. The chain links TRBV14 to TRBJ2-3, with 9 bases matching TRBD2. Germline CDR1 SGHDN, CDR2 FVKESK. This CDR3 is 15 amino acids long. Unmatched junction bases numbered 5, after V lost 4 bases and J lost 3 bases.